The rows below give T cell receptor beta chains drawn from one sample of a study of early T cells in non-severe SARS-CoV-2 infection. MiXCR was run by TCRdb on the 5' RACE reads, yielding one entry per CDR3 protein. The data contain about 100,000 distinct CDR3 sequences, around 14% of them singletons. The specimen was whole blood. Every receptor here comes from an adult who was a healthcare worker with PCR-confirmed SARS-CoV-2 infection or an uninfected control (not recorded which). Each CDR3 is given with its conserved first and last residue. Size values are once, few and many counts, or a class for expanded clones, and some rows have none.

CDR3 protein: CASSSSLAGGPGDTQYF
clone size: many
J gene: TRBJ2-3
V gene: TRBV6-2/TRBV6-3

CDR3 protein: CSANGLRNEQFF
clone size: many
J gene: TRBJ2-1
V gene: TRBV20-1

CDR3 protein: CASSQYGGELFF
clone size: many
J gene: TRBJ2-2
V gene: TRBV16

CDR3 protein: CASREGVRPLGYTF
clone size: few
J gene: TRBJ1-2
V gene: TRBV2

CDR3 protein: CASSETGIPGEQYF
clone size: .
J gene: TRBJ2-7
V gene: TRBV2

CDR3 protein: CASSSYTGASGANVLTF
clone size: many
J gene: TRBJ2-6
V gene: TRBV7-8

CDR3 protein: CASSYSMVRRNTEAFF
clone size: many
J gene: TRBJ1-1
V gene: TRBV6-5

CDR3 protein: CASSLDGTGGDTQYF
clone size: .
J gene: TRBJ2-3
V gene: TRBV11-2

CDR3 protein: CASSLLAGGSKNIQYF
clone size: many
J gene: TRBJ2-4
V gene: TRBV27

CDR3 protein: CASSIYRDRRNTGELFF
clone size: few
J gene: TRBJ2-2
V gene: TRBV3-1

CDR3 protein: CSAGDRGSSGANVLTF
clone size: few
J gene: TRBJ2-6
V gene: TRBV20-1

CDR3 protein: CSVDQGGTQYF
clone size: few
J gene: TRBJ2-5
V gene: TRBV29-1

CDR3 protein: CASSVRDRGYNEQFF
clone size: many
J gene: TRBJ2-1
V gene: TRBV5-1

CDR3 protein: CSTRASGGETQYF
clone size: few
J gene: TRBJ2-5
V gene: TRBV29-1

CDR3 protein: CASSGRQDTEQYF
clone size: .
J gene: TRBJ2-7
V gene: TRBV2

CDR3 protein: CASSPPGLAGANTDTQYF
clone size: many
J gene: TRBJ2-3
V gene: TRBV18